This T cell receptor (beta chain) was sequenced for a study of blood T cell repertoires in COVID-19. Clones were sequenced by immunoSEQ multiplex PCR, and TCRdb holds only the in-frame ones, with some missing. The data contain some 65,000 clones, around 77% of them seen just once; the ten biggest clones take up 9% to 10%. The CDR3 has 16 amino acids. The germline gives CDR1 SQVTM, CDR2 ANQGSEA. V shed 0 bases and J 2 bases; nucleotides not matched to a gene: 4. The specimen sequenced was peripheral blood. The sequence was collected from a human donor in a cohort sampled during active COVID-19. The chain recombines TRBV29-1 with TRBJ2-7; 13 bases fit TRBD2. CDR3 in DNA: TGCAGCGTTGAAGAAATCGGACTAGCGGGGGCCTACGAGCAGTACTTC. Translating it yields CSVEEIGLAGAYEQYF.